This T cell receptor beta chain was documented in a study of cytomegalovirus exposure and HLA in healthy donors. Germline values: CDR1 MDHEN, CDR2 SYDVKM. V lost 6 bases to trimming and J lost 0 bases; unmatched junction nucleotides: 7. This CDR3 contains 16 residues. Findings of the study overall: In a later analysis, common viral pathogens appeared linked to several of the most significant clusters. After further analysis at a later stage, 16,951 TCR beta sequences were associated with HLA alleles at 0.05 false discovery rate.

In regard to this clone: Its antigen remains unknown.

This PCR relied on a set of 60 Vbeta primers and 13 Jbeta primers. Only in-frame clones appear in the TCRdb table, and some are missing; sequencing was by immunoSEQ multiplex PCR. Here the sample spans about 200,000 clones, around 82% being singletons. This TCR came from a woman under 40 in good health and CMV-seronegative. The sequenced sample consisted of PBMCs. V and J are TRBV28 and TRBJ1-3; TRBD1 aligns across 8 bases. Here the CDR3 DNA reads TGTGCCAGCAGCCTGACCGGGACAGGCTCTGGAAACACCATATATTTT. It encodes CASSLTGTGSGNTIYF.